This T cell receptor beta chain stems from a study of T-cell memory formation after mild COVID-19. Study-level points and caveats: Contracting CD4+ clones were located mainly in CM and EM, and CD8+ clones in EMRA.

A few counts support this clonotype. The antigen is unknown. Each CDR3 protein gets one entry after TCRdb re-called the 5' RACE reads with MiXCR. Among approximately 400,000 distinct CDR3 sequences listed, less than 25% were seen once. The sample consisted of PBMCs or a T cell subset sorted from them (not recorded which). The TCR was taken from an adult woman who had mild COVID-19 (a few samples of this study predate the infection). Cell type and time point are not known.

The chain's CDR3 is CASRVDRAPDTGELFF. CDR3 DNA sequence: TGTGCCAGCAGGGTGGACCGTGCCCCGGACACCGGGGAGCTGTTTTTT. This chain links TRBV5-8 with TRBJ2-2, with D unclear. The length of the CDR3 is 16 residues. The V end lost 5 bases, the J end lost 3 bases, and 17 bases lay between the germline ends. Looked up from germline, CDR1 is SGHTS and CDR2 is YDEGEE.